These 26 T cell receptor beta chains were all obtained from the same sample, sequenced in a study of T cells after yellow fever vaccination. Via MiXCR, TCRdb re-called the 5' RACE reads, giving one row per CDR3 protein. Here the sample spans tens of thousands of distinct CDR3 sequences, roughly 6.9% being singletons. The sample was CD8+ T cells sorted from PBMCs, taken on the day of the first yellow fever vaccination. These receptors were collected from a young man who received the YFV17D yellow fever vaccine.

A remark on this clonotype: A much larger clone sits a single nucleotide away, making a read error possible. The chain uses TRBV4-1 and TRBJ1-1; D remains unclear. There are 15 residues in the CDR3. V was trimmed by 1 base and J by 4 bases, leaving 13 bases between them. Germline V gives CDR1 MGHRA, CDR2 YSYEKL. The CDR3, as DNA: TGCGCCAGCAGCCAAGGACCACCAGAAGGCACTGAAGCTTTCTTT. Protein product: CASSQGPPEGTEAFF.

This clonotype was seen many times. This sequence joins TRBV4-1 and TRBJ1-4, with D possibly being TRBD1 (5 bases). CDR1 is MGHRA and CDR2 is YSYEKL in the germline V gene. The CDR3 extends over 15 amino acids. Between the trimmed V and J ends, which lost 2 bases and 6 bases, there was a span of 13 bases. The CDR3: CASSQYAGSDEKLFF. CDR3 DNA sequence: TGCGCCAGCAGCCAATACGCAGGGAGTGATGAAAAACTGTTTTTT.

The chain carries TRBV12-2 and TRBJ2-5; TRBD1, the table's D call, was not compared with the DNA. TRBV12-2 is a documented pseudogene. The CDR3 covers 19 residues. In DNA, the CDR3 is TGTGCAAGTCGCGCCTGCGGGGGGAAGCGGCGCCAAGGGCAAGAGACCCAGTACTTC. It translates to CASRACGGKRRQGQETQYF.

This clonotype was seen many times. This chain links TRBV4-2 with TRBJ2-5; maybe TRBD2 (6 bases). Trimming stripped 0 bases from V and 6 bases from J, with 14 bases between. CDR1 is LGHNA and CDR2 is YNFKEQ in the germline V gene. The CDR3 is 15 amino acids. CDR3 nucleotide sequence: TGTGCCAGCAGCCAAGACGGGGGAGGCGGGCAGACCCAGTACTTC. Amino acid sequence: CASSQDGGGGQTQYF.

This clonotype was seen ten or more times. The chain uses TRBV4-3 and TRBJ2-6; D unclear. V was clipped by 2 bases and J by 4 bases, with 15 bases between them. This CDR3 contains 17 residues. Germline assignment: CDR1 LGHNA and CDR2 YSLEER. CDR3 coding DNA: TGCGCCAGCAGCCAATCTCCTACCCCCTCAGGGGCCAACGTCCTGACTTTC. Its translation is CASSQSPTPSGANVLTF.

This clonotype was recorded many times. The chain recombines TRBV6-1 with TRBJ1-2; D may be TRBD1 (5 bases). Germline CDR1 MNHNS, CDR2 SASEGT. The CDR3 spans 11 residues. V was clipped by 10 bases and J by 5 bases, with 11 bases between them. CDR3 loop: CAIQWGYGYTF. In DNA, the CDR3 is TGTGCCATCCAGTGGGGGTATGGCTACACCTTC.

This clonotype was recorded at least ten times. The CDR3, as DNA: TGCGCCAGCAGCCAGGGCCCACTAGCGGGGGGGCTCTATGAGCAGTTCTTC. The encoded protein is CASSQGPLAGGLYEQFF. The genes are TRBV4-3 and TRBJ2-1; 13 nucleotides agree with TRBD2. The length of the CDR3 is 17 residues. Germline CDR1 LGHNA, CDR2 YSLEER. Trimming took 3 bases from V and 8 from J; bases not matched to a gene: 10.

In this sample, this clonotype turned up a few times. In nucleotides, the CDR3 is TGTGCCAGCAGCCCCTGGTCTAGCGGGGACACAGATACGCAGTATTTT. Encoded protein: CASSPWSSGDTDTQYF. The V call is TRBV13, the J call TRBJ2-3, with 9 bases fitting TRBD2. This CDR3 is built from 16 residues. Germline V gives CDR1 PRHDT, CDR2 FYEKMQ (reference sequence). V gave up 5 bases and J gave up 2 bases; unmatched junction bases: 8.

A single count supports this clonotype. A single base separates this from a much larger clone, so it may be a read error. The genes are TRBV27 and TRBJ2-1, with 12 bases identical to TRBD1. This CDR3 is built from 15 residues. The germline V gene encodes CDR1 MNHEY and CDR2 SMNVEV (reference sequence). For the CDR3, the DNA is TGTGCCAGCAGTTTGGGGACAGGGGGCATGAATGACCAGTTCTTC. Translated, it gives CASSLGTGGMNDQFF.

This clonotype came up a few times. The V and J genes are TRBV4-3 and TRBJ2-2; 10 nucleotides align to TRBD1. CDR3 length: 20 residues. From germline, CDR1 is LGHNA and CDR2 YSLEER. The ends lost 5 bases at V and 6 bases at J; junction bases unmatched: 21. The CDR3 sequence is CASSSTIHRTGGTWSGELFF. CDR3 nucleotide sequence: TGCGCCAGCAGCTCAACGATACACCGGACAGGGGGGACCTGGTCCGGGGAGCTGTTTTTT.

This clonotype was observed a handful of times. The chain couples TRBV27 to TRBJ2-1; D uncertain. The V end lost 6 bases, the J end lost 7 bases, and 16 bases lay between the germline ends. This CDR3 contains 14 residues. CDR1 MNHEY and CDR2 SMNVEV come from the germline V gene (reference sequence). The CDR3 coding sequence is TGTGCCAGCAGGACCCTCGGACGTCCGAATGAGCAGTTCTTC. Translating it yields CASRTLGRPNEQFF.

As concerns this clonotype: It may be a read error: a sequence one base away is much more abundant. The chain combines TRBV4-2 with TRBJ2-5, with TRBD2 matching over 11 bases. J gave up 5 bases and V 5 bases, and 7 bases lay outside the gene matches. The CDR3 has 15 residues. From germline, CDR1 is LGHNA and CDR2 YNFKEQ. The DNA of the CDR3 is TGTGCCAGCAGCACGTTAGCGGGGGGGAAGGAGACCCAGTACTTC. Translating it yields CASSTLAGGKETQYF.

The chain uses TRBV11-1 and TRBJ2-5, with 15 bases matching TRBD2. The CDR3 covers 18 residues. The junction had 10 bases not matched to a gene; V was cut back by 5 bases and J by 3 bases. Germline V gene lookup returns CDR1 SGHAT and CDR2 FQDESV (reference sequence). For the CDR3, the DNA is TGTGCCAGCAGCGGGACTAGCGGGGGGCCACAACTCAAAGAGACCCAGTACTTC. Its protein product is CASSGTSGGPQLKETQYF.

The chain has TRBV5-1 and TRBJ2-1; 7 bases line up with TRBD1. The trim removed 5 bases at V and 2 bases at J, leaving 10 bases unmatched. The germline V gene has CDR1 SGHRS and CDR2 YFSETQ. The CDR3 runs 16 residues. CDR3 region: CASRGPDRVPYNEQFF. CDR3 in DNA: TGCGCCAGCAGAGGCCCTGACAGGGTACCCTACAATGAGCAGTTCTTC.

This clonotype was seen repeatedly, ten times or more. The chain recombines TRBV10-3 with TRBJ2-1, with 7 bases lining up with TRBD1. This CDR3 is 13 amino acids long. Germline loops: CDR1 ENHRY, CDR2 SYGVKD. The V and J ends lost 3 bases and 10 bases, in that order; junction bases with no gene match: 6. CDR3 region: CAISDKGADEQFF. Here the CDR3 DNA reads TGTGCCATCAGTGATAAGGGGGCGGACGAGCAGTTCTTC.

This clonotype turned up a few times. DNA for the CDR3: TGTGCCAGCAGTTACTCGAGACTAGCCTACAATGAGCAGTTCTTC. Translation gives CASSYSRLAYNEQFF. The rearrangement links TRBV6-5 to TRBJ2-1; D perhaps matches TRBD2 (6 bases). The V end was cut by 0 bases, the J end by 2 bases, with 8 bases between. Germline V gives CDR1 MNHEY, CDR2 SVGAGI. The CDR3 runs 15 residues.

This clonotype was seen at least ten times. The V and J genes are TRBV7-9 and TRBJ2-2; no reliable D call. This CDR3 contains 15 residues. Trimming shortened V by 1 base and J by 9 bases, and 15 bases separated the two germline ends. Germline values: CDR1 SEHNR, CDR2 FQNEAQ (reference sequence). The CDR3 nucleotides read TGTGCCAGCAGCTTAGAGGGTTTTCGCGGCCGGGAGCTGTTTTTT. It specifies CASSLEGFRGRELFF.

This clonotype has at least ten counts. The rearrangement uses TRBV7-9 and TRBJ2-3; TRBD2 matches at 8 bases. V lost 5 bases and J lost 4; bases outside the gene matches: 11. CDR3 length: 16 amino acids. The germline V gene encodes CDR1 SEHNR and CDR2 FQNEAQ (reference sequence). The CDR3 nucleotides are TGTGCCAGCAGCGGTAGCGGGGTTTATGGTCCAGATACGCAGTATTTT. This codes for CASSGSGVYGPDTQYF.

This clonotype was counted at least ten times. The chain is built from TRBV6-1 and TRBJ1-2; tentative D call: TRBD1 (6 bases). V was trimmed by 7 bases and J by 4 bases, leaving 16 bases between them. Germline values: CDR1 MNHNS, CDR2 SASEGT. This CDR3 spans 14 amino acids. The CDR3 region has the DNA TGTGCCAGCACCACCAGGGGATTAGGCTATGGCTACACCTTC. Protein sequence: CASTTRGLGYGYTF.

This clonotype was seen ten or more times. The V and J genes are TRBV7-9 and TRBJ2-2; D not certain. V lost 3 bases, J lost 9 bases, and 8 bases lay in between. CDR1 is SEHNR, CDR2 FQNEAQ, per germline (reference sequence). This CDR3 has 12 residues. CDR3 DNA sequence: TGTGCCAGCAGCTTCAGGAGTTGGGAGCTGTTTTTT. It codes for CASSFRSWELFF.

In this sample, this clonotype turned up a few times. This chain links TRBV20-1 with TRBJ2-1, with a tentative D call TRBD2 (7 bases). Germline-derived CDR1 and CDR2 are DFQATT and SNEGSKA (reference sequence). V lost 0 bases and J lost 0, with 18 bases in between. The CDR3 has 18 residues. The CDR3 here is CSARDRGGGASSYNEQFF. CDR3 sequence (DNA): TGCAGTGCTAGAGATCGAGGGGGAGGGGCTAGCTCCTACAATGAGCAGTTCTTC.

There are many counts of this clonotype. The chain carries TRBV4-1 and TRBJ2-1; D is possibly TRBD2 (7 bases). CDR1 MGHRA and CDR2 YSYEKL come from the germline V gene. CDR3 length: 17 residues. Deletions cut 0 bases from V and 0 bases from J, with 12 bases between. As DNA, the CDR3 is TGCGCCAGCAGCCAAGATGGCGGGGGCCTCTCCTACAATGAGCAGTTCTTC. Protein sequence: CASSQDGGGLSYNEQFF.

Ten or more counts support this clonotype. The rearrangement joins TRBV7-9 to TRBJ2-7, with a tentative D call TRBD1 (6 bases). CDR3 length equals 15 residues. Germline V gene data show CDR1 as SEHNR and CDR2 as FQNEAQ (reference sequence). The V and J ends lost 5 bases and 5 bases respectively, with 19 bases between them. Written as DNA, the CDR3 is TGTGCCAGCAGCCTAATCGGGGACATCTTTCACGAGCAGTACGTC. Its translation: CASSLIGDIFHEQYV.

This clonotype was seen a few times. The rearrangement joins TRBV5-4 to TRBJ2-7; tentatively, D is TRBD1 (5 bases). The V end was cut by 5 bases, the J end by 2 bases, with 11 bases between. Germline CDR1 SGHNT, CDR2 YYREEE (reference sequence). This CDR3 has 13 amino acids. CDR3 loop: CASSPGSTYEQYF. The CDR3, as DNA: TGTGCCAGCAGTCCAGGGTCGACCTACGAGCAGTACTTC.

This rearrangement joins TRBV5-1 to TRBJ1-2, with 8 bases fitting TRBD1. Germline CDR1 SGHRS, CDR2 YFSETQ. V shed 5 bases and J 6 bases; nucleotides not matched to a gene: 6. The CDR3 loop spans 13 amino acids. The CDR3 nucleotides are TGCGCCAGCAGTGCCAGGGGGCCTCATGGCTACACCTTC. This sequence encodes CASSARGPHGYTF.

This clonotype appeared many times. The rearrangement joins TRBV4-3 to TRBJ2-1; 12 bases are a match to TRBD2. V shed 2 bases, J shed 5 bases, and the junction held 10 bases outside the gene matches. Germline V gene sequence: CDR1 LGHNA, CDR2 YSLEER. This CDR3 is built from 18 residues. As DNA, the CDR3 is TGCGCCAGCAGCCAACTCCTAGCGGGGGGGAGACGGGACAATGAGCAGTTCTTC. Its protein is CASSQLLAGGRRDNEQFF.